This entry lists 17 T cell receptor beta chains sequenced from one sample in a study of T cell responses to AZD1222 COVID-19 vaccine. Sequenced by immunoSEQ multiplex PCR; TCRdb stores in-frame clones only, minus some. The sample has 150,000 or so clones; roughly 92% are singletons. The material sequenced was peripheral blood, taken on day 0 of AZD1222 vaccination. All receptors come from an adult in good health.

This clone was seen once. This chain connects TRBV28 to TRBJ2-5; 10 nucleotides match TRBD2. The trim removed 7 bases at V and 3 bases at J, leaving 5 bases unmatched. This CDR3 spans 14 amino acids. The V gene's germline CDR1 is MDHEN and CDR2 SYDVKM. This CDR3 is CASTPSGGEETQYF. The CDR3 DNA reads TGTGCCAGCACCCCGAGCGGGGGGGAAGAGACCCAGTACTTC. The full variable domain, completed using reference TRBV28 and TRBJ2-5, is DVKVTQSSRYLVKRTGEKVFLECVQDMDHENMFWYRQDPGLGLRLIYFSYDVKMKEKGDIPEGYSVSREKKERFSLILESASTNQTSMYLCASTPSGGEETQYFGPGTRLLVL.

V is TRBV6-2 or TRBV6-3 and J is TRBJ1-5, with 8 bases identical to TRBD1. CDR1 is MNHEY and CDR2 is SVGEGT in the germline V gene. This CDR3 has 16 residues. Trimming removed 5 bases from V and 3 bases from J; junction bases left unmatched: 9. The CDR3 spells CASSLRQGSDNQPQHF. DNA of the CDR3: TGTGCCAGCAGTCTTAGACAGGGGTCGGACAATCAGCCCCAGCATTTT.

The rearrangement joins TRBV5-4 to TRBJ2-1; 7 nucleotides match TRBD2. The CDR3 runs 15 residues. Germline trimming cut 3 bases from V and 3 bases from J; bases unmatched to any gene: 6. Germline loops: CDR1 SGHNT, CDR2 YYREEE (reference sequence). CDR3 in amino acids: CASSSPAGVYNEQFF. The CDR3 coding sequence is TGTGCCAGCAGCTCCCCGGCGGGGGTCTACAATGAGCAGTTCTTC.

J is TRBJ2-1 and V is TRBV11-3; 11 nucleotides align to TRBD2. The CDR3 extends over 16 amino acids. With V trimmed by 5 bases and J by 1 base, 4 bases remained unmatched. Germline CDR1 SGHNT, CDR2 YENEEA. The CDR3 reads CASSTRTSGSYNEQFF. As DNA, the CDR3 is TGTGCCAGCAGCACGCGGACTAGCGGGTCCTACAATGAGCAGTTCTTC.

The rearrangement links TRBV15 to TRBJ2-7; D is undetermined. V lost 1 base and J lost 0, with 7 bases in between. The CDR3 consists of 14 residues. Germline CDR1 is LNHNV and CDR2 is YYDKDF (reference sequence). The CDR3 sequence is CATSRVPISYEQYF. The CDR3 region has the DNA TGTGCCACCAGCAGAGTTCCAATCTCCTACGAGCAGTACTTC.

The chain employs TRBV5-5 and TRBJ1-1, with TRBD1 identical over 7 bases. The CDR3 has 15 amino acids. Germline V gene lookup returns CDR1 SGHKS and CDR2 YYEKEE (reference sequence). Unmatched junction bases numbered 9, after V lost 4 bases and J lost 3 bases. This CDR3 reads CASSRYRGRDTEAFF. The CDR3 bases are TGTGCCAGCAGCCGATACAGGGGTAGGGACACTGAAGCTTTCTTT. Together with reference TRBV5-5 and TRBJ1-1, the CDR3 gives the full variable domain: DAGVTQSPTHLIKTRGQQVTLRCSPISGHKSVSWYQQVLGQGPQFIFQYYEKEERGRGNFPDRFSARQFPNYSSELNVNALLLGDSALYLCASSRYRGRDTEAFFGQGTRLTVV.

The chain is built from TRBV6-2 or TRBV6-3 and TRBJ2-1, with TRBD2 as a possible D gene (6 bases). Trimming pared 6 bases from V and 9 bases from J, leaving 21 bases between. The CDR3 runs 15 residues. Germline V gene sequence: CDR1 MNHEY, CDR2 SVGEGT. The CDR3 is CASSALATERSEQFF. The CDR3 DNA is TGTGCCAGCAGCGCTCTAGCGACGGAACGGAGTGAGCAGTTCTTC.

The genes are TRBV24-1 and TRBJ1-4; D not resolved. The germline V and J ends were trimmed by 9 bases and 3 bases, with 7 bases remaining between them. The CDR3 is 12 residues long. CDR1 KGHDR and CDR2 SFDVKD come from the germline V gene. The CDR3 sequence: CATGNPNEKLFF. CDR3 nucleotide sequence: TGTGCCACCGGAAACCCTAATGAAAAACTGTTTTTT.

In this sample, this clone turned up a few times. V gene TRBV27 combines with J gene TRBJ2-1; no reliable D call. The CDR3 is 13 amino acids. Trimming pared 10 bases from V and 2 bases from J, leaving 12 bases between. CDR1 is MNHEY and CDR2 is SMNVEV in the germline V gene (reference sequence). The CDR3 nucleotides read TGTGCCATCTCTGACACACCCTACAATGAGCAGTTCTTC. It specifies CAISDTPYNEQFF.

The genes are TRBV7-9 and TRBJ1-1, with 7 positions matching TRBD1. CDR1 is SEHNR, CDR2 FQNEAQ, per germline (reference sequence). The CDR3 extends over 15 amino acids. Trimming removed 5 bases from V and 11 bases from J; junction bases left unmatched: 17. This CDR3 reads CASSRGDTGEASAFF. DNA of the CDR3: TGTGCCAGCAGCCGAGGGGACACAGGGGAGGCAAGTGCTTTCTTT.

The V call is TRBV5-4, the J call TRBJ2-1; TRBD1 is a possible D gene (6 bases). The CDR3 length is 18 residues. Per the germline V gene, CDR1 is SGHNT and CDR2 is YYREEE (reference sequence). Trimming cost V 1 base and J 0 bases, with 17 bases left between them. The CDR3: CASSLNRALFGSYNEQFF. The DNA of the CDR3 is TGTGCCAGCAGCTTGAACAGGGCCCTTTTTGGCTCCTACAATGAGCAGTTCTTC.

The chain carries TRBV28 and TRBJ2-1, with D tentatively TRBD1 (6 bases). Germline V gene data show CDR1 as MDHEN and CDR2 as SYDVKM. The CDR3 has 15 residues. With 1 base removed from V and 7 bases from J, the gap between germline ends came to 14 bases. CDR3 amino acids: CASSLFASGANEQFF. The CDR3 DNA follows: TGTGCCAGCAGTTTATTTGCTTCAGGGGCGAATGAGCAGTTCTTC.

As concerns this clone: At one of its ends the junction is not consistent with the germline gene, which may arise from a read error. The chain is built from TRBV7-7 and TRBJ2-3, with 7 bases lining up with TRBD1. The CDR3 has 14 residues. Germline CDR1 reads SSHAT; CDR2 reads FNYEAQ (reference sequence). The CDR3: CASSPIGGKDTQYF. The CDR3 nucleotides read TGTGCTAGCAGCCCTATAGGGGGCAAAGATACGCAGTATTTT.

The chain recombines TRBV6-6 with TRBJ1-1; 7 bases fit TRBD1. There are 15 residues in the CDR3. The junction had 10 bases not matched to a gene; V was cut back by 9 bases and J by 0 bases. Germline-derived CDR1 and CDR2 are MNHNY and SVGAGI (reference sequence). The CDR3 loop is CASAWDRTMNTEAFF. DNA of the CDR3: TGTGCCAGTGCCTGGGACAGAACCATGAACACTGAAGCTTTCTTT.

V and J are TRBV19 and TRBJ1-4, with D hard to call. Germline assignment: CDR1 LNHDA and CDR2 SQIVND (reference sequence). Trimming pared 5 bases from V and 0 bases from J, leaving 13 bases between. The CDR3 has 16 residues. CDR3 DNA sequence: TGTGCCAGTAGTTCGAGGACGCAGGCAACTAATGAAAAACTGTTTTTT. This sequence encodes CASSSRTQATNEKLFF.

The chain employs TRBV5-1 and TRBJ1-1, with D perhaps TRBD1 (5 bases). This CDR3 contains 13 residues. CDR1 is SGHRS and CDR2 is YFSETQ in the germline V gene. V shed 5 bases and J shed 5 bases, with 13 bases lying between them. The CDR3 loop is CASSQGPGTEAFF. Written as DNA, the CDR3 is TGCGCCAGCAGTCAGGGTCCCGGGACTGAAGCTTTCTTT.

The chain couples TRBV11-2 to TRBJ2-7, with D perhaps matching TRBD2 (5 bases). Germline V gene data show CDR1 as SGHAT and CDR2 as FQNNGV. V lost 6 bases and J 5 bases, leaving 17 bases between the germline ends. The CDR3 loop spans 14 amino acids. The CDR3 here is CASRGYRGKNEQYF. CDR3 bases: TGTGCCAGCAGGGGTTATAGAGGGAAGAACGAGCAGTACTTC.